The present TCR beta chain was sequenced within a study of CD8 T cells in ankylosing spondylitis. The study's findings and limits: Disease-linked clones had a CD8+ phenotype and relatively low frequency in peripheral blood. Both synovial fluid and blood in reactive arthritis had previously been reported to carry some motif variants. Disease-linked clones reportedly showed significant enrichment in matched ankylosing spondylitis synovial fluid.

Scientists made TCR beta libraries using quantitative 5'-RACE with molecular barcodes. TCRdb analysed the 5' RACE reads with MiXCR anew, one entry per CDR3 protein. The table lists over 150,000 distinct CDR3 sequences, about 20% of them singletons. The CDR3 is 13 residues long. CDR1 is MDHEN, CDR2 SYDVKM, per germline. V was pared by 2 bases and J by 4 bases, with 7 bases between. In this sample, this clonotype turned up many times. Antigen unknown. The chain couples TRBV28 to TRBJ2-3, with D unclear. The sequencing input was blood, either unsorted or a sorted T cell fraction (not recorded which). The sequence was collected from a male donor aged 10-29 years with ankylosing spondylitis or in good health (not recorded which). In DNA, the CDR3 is TGTGCCAGCAGTTTACGGGTCCCAGATACGCAGTATTTT. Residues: CASSLRVPDTQYF.